These T cell receptor beta chains were read from a single sample in a study of blood T cells in healthy people across ages. TCRdb used MiXCR to reprocess the 5' RACE reads, holding one entry per CDR3 protein. Altogether 540,000 or so distinct CDR3 sequences are present, less than 60% being singletons, with the ten largest covering roughly 25%. Sequences were obtained from blood. These TCRs come from a man at least 80 years old in good health. The CDR3 runs from the conserved cysteine through the conserved F or W. Fields, in order: D gene, clone size, J gene, V gene, CDR3 DNA, CDR3 protein. D genes are given only for firm matches. For some rows the clone size is stated as once, few or many, or as a class when expanded; others skip it.

d_gene: -
abundance: -
j_gene: TRBJ2-7
v_gene: TRBV12-3/TRBV12-4
CDR3nt: TGTGCCAGCAGTTTAAGCTGGACCCAGCAGTACTTC
CDR3aa: CASSLSWTQQYF

d_gene: -
abundance: -
j_gene: TRBJ2-3
v_gene: TRBV6-5
CDR3nt: TGTGCCAGCAGTTCCTTACAACCCGTCGACGGAACAGATACGCAGTATTTT
CDR3aa: CASSSLQPVDGTDTQYF

d_gene: -
abundance: once
j_gene: TRBJ1-2
v_gene: TRBV15
CDR3nt: TGTGCCACCAGCCCCGTTCCCTACTATGGCTACACCTTC
CDR3aa: CATSPVPYYGYTF

d_gene: TRBD1
abundance: -
j_gene: TRBJ2-1
v_gene: TRBV5-1
CDR3nt: TGCGCCAGCAGCAAGGGACAGGGGGGATACAATGAGCAGTTCTTC
CDR3aa: CASSKGQGGYNEQFF

d_gene: TRBD1
abundance: -
j_gene: TRBJ1-5
v_gene: TRBV20-1
CDR3nt: TGCAGTGCTAGAGATCTGCCGGGACAGGGAGAGCAGCCCCAGCATTTT
CDR3aa: CSARDLPGQGEQPQHF

d_gene: -
abundance: -
j_gene: TRBJ2-5
v_gene: TRBV10-3
CDR3nt: TGTGCCATCAGTGAGTCGGTCGGGCCAGAGACCCAGTACTTC
CDR3aa: CAISESVGPETQYF

d_gene: -
abundance: -
j_gene: TRBJ2-6
v_gene: TRBV30
CDR3nt: TGTGCCTGGATTACTCGCTCTGGGGCCAACGTCCTGACTTTT
CDR3aa: CAWITRSGANVLTF

d_gene: TRBD2
abundance: many
j_gene: TRBJ2-7
v_gene: TRBV6-5
CDR3nt: TGTGCCAGCGGGAGGGCTAACGACGAGCAGTACTTC
CDR3aa: CASGRANDEQYF

d_gene: -
abundance: many
j_gene: TRBJ2-7
v_gene: TRBV6-5
CDR3nt: TGTGCCAGCAGTTACGGAGGGGAATACGAGCAGTACTTC
CDR3aa: CASSYGGEYEQYF

d_gene: -
abundance: few
j_gene: TRBJ2-1
v_gene: TRBV2
CDR3nt: TGTGCCAGCAGTCGGACTCTTCCTACCTACAATGAGCAGTTCTTC
CDR3aa: CASSRTLPTYNEQFF

d_gene: TRBD1
abundance: few
j_gene: TRBJ2-4
v_gene: TRBV20-1
CDR3nt: TGCAGTGCCCCGAGACAGGGTAATGGGGAGCAGTACTTC
CDR3aa: CSAPRQGNGEQYF

d_gene: -
abundance: -
j_gene: TRBJ2-7
v_gene: TRBV20-1
CDR3nt: TGCAGTGCCAGCCAGGGGGGGAGTGTCTACGAGCAGTACTTC
CDR3aa: CSASQGGSVYEQYF

d_gene: -
abundance: few
j_gene: TRBJ1-2
v_gene: TRBV7-2
CDR3nt: TGTGCCAGCAGCTTAATCGGACAGAATAACTATGGCTACACCTTC
CDR3aa: CASSLIGQNNYGYTF

d_gene: -
abundance: -
j_gene: TRBJ2-7
v_gene: TRBV5-1
CDR3nt: TGCGCCAGCAGCTTGCAGGGGTCCAACGAGCAGTACTTC
CDR3aa: CASSLQGSNEQYF

d_gene: -
abundance: -
j_gene: TRBJ2-2
v_gene: TRBV4-1
CDR3nt: TGCGCCAGCAGCCAAGGTTTGGCAGAGAGCACCGGGGAGCTGTTTTTT
CDR3aa: CASSQGLAESTGELFF

d_gene: TRBD2
abundance: few
j_gene: TRBJ2-5
v_gene: TRBV20-1
CDR3nt: TGCAGTGCCCGAGGGACTACAGAGACCCAGTACTTC
CDR3aa: CSARGTTETQYF

d_gene: TRBD1
abundance: few
j_gene: TRBJ2-1
v_gene: TRBV29-1
CDR3nt: TGCAGCGTTGACCGTCCCGGGACAGTGGGTGAGCAGTTCTTC
CDR3aa: CSVDRPGTVGEQFF

d_gene: -
abundance: few
j_gene: TRBJ2-4
v_gene: TRBV29-1
CDR3nt: TGCAGCGGGCGGCAGGGGGGGGCCAAAAACATTCAGTACTTC
CDR3aa: CSGRQGGAKNIQYF

d_gene: -
abundance: few
j_gene: TRBJ1-4
v_gene: TRBV20-1
CDR3nt: TGCAGTGCTAGAGACGGGGGAAAGGCTAATGAAAAACTGTTTTTT
CDR3aa: CSARDGGKANEKLFF

d_gene: -
abundance: few
j_gene: TRBJ2-1
v_gene: TRBV11-2
CDR3nt: TGTGCCAGCAGCTTAGTTGTGGGTGGCGGTGAGCAGTTCTTC
CDR3aa: CASSLVVGGGEQFF

d_gene: -
abundance: -
j_gene: TRBJ2-3
v_gene: TRBV7-2
CDR3nt: TGTGCCAGCAGCTTAGGACACCAGACAGATACGCAGTATTTT
CDR3aa: CASSLGHQTDTQYF

d_gene: TRBD2
abundance: few
j_gene: TRBJ2-4
v_gene: TRBV28
CDR3nt: TGTGCCAGCCTCCCCGCTAGCGGGGGAAAAAACATTCAGTACTTC
CDR3aa: CASLPASGGKNIQYF

d_gene: -
abundance: few
j_gene: TRBJ2-3
v_gene: TRBV29-1
CDR3nt: TGCAGCGTTGAATGGGCTGCAGATACGCAGTATTTT
CDR3aa: CSVEWAADTQYF

d_gene: TRBD2
abundance: -
j_gene: TRBJ2-3
v_gene: TRBV11-1
CDR3nt: TGTGCCAGCAGCGCGAAAGCGGGACCCACAGATACGCAGTATTTT
CDR3aa: CASSAKAGPTDTQYF

d_gene: -
abundance: -
j_gene: TRBJ2-7
v_gene: TRBV5-1
CDR3nt: TGCGCCAGCAGCTTGAGCCCCAGGGCGAGCTCCTACGAGCAGTACTTC
CDR3aa: CASSLSPRASSYEQYF

d_gene: TRBD1
abundance: -
j_gene: TRBJ1-4
v_gene: TRBV5-1
CDR3nt: TGCGCCAGCAGCGGGACAGGGGGCCAAAATGAAAAACTGTTTTTT
CDR3aa: CASSGTGGQNEKLFF

d_gene: -
abundance: -
j_gene: TRBJ2-7
v_gene: TRBV7-9
CDR3nt: TGTGCCAGCAGCTTAAAGGGTCGAGCGTTGGACGAGCAGTACTTC
CDR3aa: CASSLKGRALDEQYF

d_gene: -
abundance: -
j_gene: TRBJ2-3
v_gene: TRBV6-2/TRBV6-3
CDR3nt: TGTGCCAGCAGGAGGTCCGGGGGGCTTAAAAACACAGATACGCAGTATTTT
CDR3aa: CASRRSGGLKNTDTQYF

d_gene: -
abundance: -
j_gene: TRBJ2-3
v_gene: TRBV4-3
CDR3nt: TGCGCCAGCAGCCAATGGGTCCGGGGGTATAGCACAGATACGCAGTATTTT
CDR3aa: CASSQWVRGYSTDTQYF

d_gene: TRBD2
abundance: -
j_gene: TRBJ2-7
v_gene: TRBV20-1
CDR3nt: TGCAGTGCTCGGTCAGGGTCTAGCGGGACGTCCTACGAGCAGTACTTC
CDR3aa: CSARSGSSGTSYEQYF

d_gene: -
abundance: -
j_gene: TRBJ1-2
v_gene: TRBV6-1
CDR3nt: TGTGCCAGCAGTGATGGGCCCCTCGGGCACTATGGCTACACCTTC
CDR3aa: CASSDGPLGHYGYTF

d_gene: TRBD1
abundance: -
j_gene: TRBJ1-4
v_gene: TRBV29-1
CDR3nt: TGCAGCGTCGCGGACAGGGTCGGTGAAAAACTGTTTTTT
CDR3aa: CSVADRVGEKLFF

d_gene: TRBD2
abundance: -
j_gene: TRBJ2-3
v_gene: TRBV5-1
CDR3nt: TGCGCCAGCAGCTTGGGGACTAGCGGGAGGAGCGCAGATACGCAGTATTTT
CDR3aa: CASSLGTSGRSADTQYF

d_gene: -
abundance: -
j_gene: TRBJ2-3
v_gene: TRBV12-3/TRBV12-4
CDR3nt: TGTGCCAGCAGTTTGGATAGTCCCCTTGGAACGCAGTATTTT
CDR3aa: CASSLDSPLGTQYF

d_gene: -
abundance: -
j_gene: TRBJ2-1
v_gene: TRBV5-1
CDR3nt: TGCGCCAGCAGCCGGGAGTTCGGTATTTTTGGCGATGAGCAGTTCTTC
CDR3aa: CASSREFGIFGDEQFF

d_gene: TRBD2
abundance: -
j_gene: TRBJ2-1
v_gene: TRBV20-1
CDR3nt: TGCAGTGCTAGAGTAGCGGGAGACTTAAATGAGCAGTTCTTC
CDR3aa: CSARVAGDLNEQFF

d_gene: TRBD2
abundance: many
j_gene: TRBJ2-1
v_gene: TRBV6-6
CDR3nt: TGTGCCAGCAGTTCAACTAGCGGGATCGCTCTAGGCAATGAGCAGTTCTTC
CDR3aa: CASSSTSGIALGNEQFF

d_gene: -
abundance: few
j_gene: TRBJ1-2
v_gene: TRBV30
CDR3nt: TGTGCCTGGAGTACAGGGAGCTATGGCTACACCTTC
CDR3aa: CAWSTGSYGYTF